A selection of T cell receptor beta chains follows, all from one sample in a study of cytomegalovirus exposure and HLA in healthy donors. Sequencing was performed with immunoSEQ multiplex PCR; in TCRdb, only in-frame clones are kept and a portion is missing. Of over 70,000 clones listed, about 73% were seen once; the top ten hold roughly 9.7%. The specimen sequenced was PBMCs. These receptors were taken from a woman in her forties or fifties in good health and CMV-seropositive. Each CDR3 is given with its conserved first and last residue. The D gene is left open where the match is weak. Only some rows state a clone size, as once, few, many or a class for expanded clones.

abundance: NA
v_gene: TRBV5-1
j_gene: TRBJ1-2
d_gene: TRBD1
CDR3nt: TGCGCCAGCAGCTCCGGACAGGAGGCGGGTGTCTACACCTTC
CDR3aa: CASSSGQEAGVYTF

abundance: NA
v_gene: TRBV7-9
j_gene: TRBJ2-7
d_gene: TRBD1
CDR3nt: TGTGCCAGCAGCTTAGGTCCGGGACAGGGGTACGAGCAGTACTTC
CDR3aa: CASSLGPGQGYEQYF

abundance: once
v_gene: TRBV15
j_gene: TRBJ2-7
d_gene: TRBD1
CDR3nt: TGTGCCACCAGCAGGGGACAGGGGGATATCAGCTCCTACGAGCAGTACTTC
CDR3aa: CATSRGQGDISSYEQYF

abundance: NA
v_gene: TRBV4-3
j_gene: TRBJ1-1
d_gene: TRBD1
CDR3nt: TGCGCCAGCAGCCAAACGGTTGACAGGGCGTCCGCTGAAGCTTTCTTT
CDR3aa: CASSQTVDRASAEAFF

abundance: NA
v_gene: TRBV13
j_gene: TRBJ2-1
d_gene: TRBD2
CDR3nt: TGTGCCAGCAGCGCCCGGACTAGCGGGGGCCCTTCCTACAATGAGCAGTTCTTC
CDR3aa: CASSARTSGGPSYNEQFF

abundance: NA
v_gene: TRBV6-1
j_gene: TRBJ1-5
d_gene: NA
CDR3nt: TGTGCCAGCAGTGGGCCGGCAGGCGACAATCAGCCCCAGCATTTT
CDR3aa: CASSGPAGDNQPQHF

abundance: few
v_gene: TRBV27
j_gene: TRBJ2-5
d_gene: NA
CDR3nt: TGTGCCAGCAGTTCCGGAGGGGAGACCCAGTACTTC
CDR3aa: CASSSGGETQYF

abundance: NA
v_gene: TRBV18
j_gene: TRBJ1-1
d_gene: NA
CDR3nt: TGTGCCAGCTCACCACCGAATCTGCAGGGGAACACTGAAGCTTTCTTT
CDR3aa: CASSPPNLQGNTEAFF

abundance: NA
v_gene: TRBV6-5
j_gene: TRBJ1-5
d_gene: TRBD1
CDR3nt: TGTGCCAGCAGGGAGGGACAGGGGGGCCAGCCCCAGCATTTT
CDR3aa: CASREGQGGQPQHF

abundance: NA
v_gene: TRBV19
j_gene: TRBJ2-2
d_gene: NA
CDR3nt: TGTGCCAGTAGTCGGACCGGGGAGCTGTTTTTT
CDR3aa: CASSRTGELFF

abundance: NA
v_gene: TRBV28
j_gene: TRBJ2-7
d_gene: TRBD1
CDR3nt: TGTGCCAGCAGTCTGAAGATCGACAGGGGGGACGAGCAGTACTTC
CDR3aa: CASSLKIDRGDEQYF

abundance: NA
v_gene: TRBV15
j_gene: TRBJ2-3
d_gene: NA
CDR3nt: TGTGCCACCAGCGCCTACACAGATACGCAGTATTTT
CDR3aa: CATSAYTDTQYF

abundance: few
v_gene: TRBV6-1
j_gene: TRBJ2-4
d_gene: TRBD2
CDR3nt: TGTGCCAGCAGTGCGGGACTAATCCTTGAGGGCAAAAACATTCAGTACTTC
CDR3aa: CASSAGLILEGKNIQYF

abundance: NA
v_gene: TRBV7-7
j_gene: TRBJ2-1
d_gene: TRBD2
CDR3nt: TGTGCCAGCAGCAGAGAACTAGCGGGAGTGGTCGAACACAATGAGCAGTTCTTC
CDR3aa: CASSRELAGVVEHNEQFF

abundance: once
v_gene: TRBV10-3
j_gene: TRBJ2-1
d_gene: TRBD2
CDR3nt: TGTGCCATCAGTCTTACTAGCGGGAGTAACGATGAGCAGTTCTTC
CDR3aa: CAISLTSGSNDEQFF

abundance: NA
v_gene: TRBV10-3
j_gene: TRBJ2-3
d_gene: TRBD2
CDR3nt: TGTGCCATCAGTGCTAGACTAGCGGACACAGATACGCAGTATTTT
CDR3aa: CAISARLADTDTQYF

abundance: NA
v_gene: TRBV5-4
j_gene: TRBJ2-7
d_gene: TRBD1
CDR3nt: TGTGCCAGCAGCGCCGGACAGGGCCTCTACGAGCAGTACTTC
CDR3aa: CASSAGQGLYEQYF

abundance: NA
v_gene: TRBV25-1
j_gene: TRBJ1-1
d_gene: TRBD1
CDR3nt: TGTGCCAGCAGTGTTACAGGGGGGGGCACTGAAGCTTTCTTT
CDR3aa: CASSVTGGGTEAFF

abundance: NA
v_gene: TRBV5-6
j_gene: TRBJ1-4
d_gene: NA
CDR3nt: TGTGCCAGCAGCTTGGCCAGGGCCGATAATGAAAAACTGTTTTTT
CDR3aa: CASSLARADNEKLFF

abundance: few
v_gene: TRBV20-1
j_gene: TRBJ2-7
d_gene: NA
CDR3nt: TGCAGTGCTACGGAGGTATACGAGCAGTACTTC
CDR3aa: CSATEVYEQYF

abundance: few
v_gene: TRBV6-6
j_gene: TRBJ1-3
d_gene: NA
CDR3nt: TGTGCCAGCACCCAGACAAACTCTGGAAACACCATATATTTT
CDR3aa: CASTQTNSGNTIYF

abundance: few
v_gene: TRBV5-1
j_gene: TRBJ2-3
d_gene: TRBD1
CDR3nt: TGCGCCAGCAGCGTCCCGACAGGGAGCACAGATACGCAGTATTTT
CDR3aa: CASSVPTGSTDTQYF

abundance: NA
v_gene: TRBV2
j_gene: TRBJ2-3
d_gene: TRBD2
CDR3nt: TGTGCCAGCAGGAACACCCTAGCGGGAGGCCTGGGTACGCAGTATTTT
CDR3aa: CASRNTLAGGLGTQYF

abundance: once
v_gene: TRBV21-1
j_gene: TRBJ2-7
d_gene: NA
CDR3nt: TGTGCCAGCACCCCGACAGGAGACTACGAGCAGTACTTC
CDR3aa: CASTPTGDYEQYF

abundance: NA
v_gene: TRBV7-2
j_gene: TRBJ1-2
d_gene: TRBD1
CDR3nt: TGTGCCAGCAGCCTAAACAGGGGGCGCAACTATGGCTACACCTTC
CDR3aa: CASSLNRGRNYGYTF

abundance: NA
v_gene: TRBV6-4
j_gene: TRBJ1-1
d_gene: NA
CDR3nt: TGTGCCAGCAGAGGATCAGGGCACCGAACCACCAACACTGAAGCTTTCTTT
CDR3aa: CASRGSGHRTTNTEAFF

abundance: NA
v_gene: TRBV28
j_gene: TRBJ2-7
d_gene: TRBD2
CDR3nt: TGTGCCAGCAGTAAGACTAGCGGGAGCAACGAGCAGTACTTC
CDR3aa: CASSKTSGSNEQYF

abundance: NA
v_gene: TRBV2
j_gene: TRBJ1-6
d_gene: NA
CDR3nt: TGTGCCGGACATTCAGGGTGGGGCAATTCACCCCTCCACTTT
CDR3aa: CAGHSGWGNSPLHF

abundance: NA
v_gene: TRBV7-2
j_gene: TRBJ2-7
d_gene: NA
CDR3nt: TGTGCCAGCAGCCCTGGCCGAGGGGAGCAGTACTTC
CDR3aa: CASSPGRGEQYF

abundance: NA
v_gene: TRBV4-1
j_gene: TRBJ2-7
d_gene: NA
CDR3nt: TGCGCCAGCAGCCAGGGACCTAGCGAGACCGCCTACGAGCAGTACTTC
CDR3aa: CASSQGPSETAYEQYF

abundance: NA
v_gene: TRBV10-1
j_gene: TRBJ2-1
d_gene: TRBD2
CDR3nt: TGCGCCAGCAGTGAGTGGCCAGCGGGGAACGAGCAGTTCTTC
CDR3aa: CASSEWPAGNEQFF

abundance: NA
v_gene: TRBV7-8
j_gene: TRBJ2-7
d_gene: NA
CDR3nt: TGTGCCAGCAGCTTAGGCCTTGGGCAGGTAAACCACGAGCAGTACTTC
CDR3aa: CASSLGLGQVNHEQYF

abundance: NA
v_gene: TRBV9
j_gene: TRBJ2-3
d_gene: TRBD2
CDR3nt: TGTGCCAGCAGCGCGACCGGGACTAGCGTCACAGATACGCAGTATTTT
CDR3aa: CASSATGTSVTDTQYF

abundance: NA
v_gene: TRBV18
j_gene: TRBJ1-2
d_gene: NA
CDR3nt: TGTGCCAGCTCAGATAGACAGGAGAGCTATGGCTACACCTTC
CDR3aa: CASSDRQESYGYTF

abundance: NA
v_gene: TRBV13
j_gene: TRBJ1-5
d_gene: TRBD1
CDR3nt: TGTGCCAGCAGCGCTGACAGGGGGCGTAGGCAGCCCCAGCATTTT
CDR3aa: CASSADRGRRQPQHF

abundance: NA
v_gene: TRBV28
j_gene: TRBJ2-2
d_gene: TRBD1
CDR3nt: TGTGCCAGCAGTCCCCCCGGGACAGCCACCGGGGAGCTGTTTTTT
CDR3aa: CASSPPGTATGELFF

abundance: NA
v_gene: TRBV27
j_gene: TRBJ2-1
d_gene: TRBD2
CDR3nt: TGTGCCAGCAGTGCAGGACTAGCGGGAGGGATGAATGAGCAGTTCTTC
CDR3aa: CASSAGLAGGMNEQFF

abundance: NA
v_gene: TRBV27
j_gene: TRBJ2-5
d_gene: TRBD1
CDR3nt: TGTGCCAGCAGTCCCCTCGGACAGGCAAGAGAGACCCAGTACTTC
CDR3aa: CASSPLGQARETQYF

abundance: NA
v_gene: TRBV5-1
j_gene: TRBJ1-2
d_gene: TRBD1
CDR3nt: TGCGCCAGCAGCCCGGGACAGGGGGGGTATGGCTACACCTTC
CDR3aa: CASSPGQGGYGYTF

abundance: once
v_gene: TRBV4-3
j_gene: TRBJ2-1
d_gene: TRBD2
CDR3nt: TGCGCCAGCAGCCAGACACTAGCGGGGGGATTGTACAATGAGCAGTTCTTC
CDR3aa: CASSQTLAGGLYNEQFF

abundance: NA
v_gene: TRBV7-9
j_gene: TRBJ2-1
d_gene: NA
CDR3nt: TGTGCCAGCAGCTTAACGCGGCCGATTTACAATGAGCAGTTCTTC
CDR3aa: CASSLTRPIYNEQFF

abundance: NA
v_gene: TRBV19
j_gene: TRBJ1-5
d_gene: NA
CDR3nt: TGTGCCAGTAGTAACAACAGGTTCCAGAGTCAGCCCCAGCATTTT
CDR3aa: CASSNNRFQSQPQHF

abundance: NA
v_gene: TRBV19
j_gene: TRBJ1-5
d_gene: TRBD1
CDR3nt: TGTGCCAGTAGGGACCAGGGGGCCTCGCTGGGGCCCCAGCATTTT
CDR3aa: CASRDQGASLGPQHF

abundance: NA
v_gene: TRBV10-1
j_gene: TRBJ1-1
d_gene: NA
CDR3nt: TGCGCCAGCAGTGAAGACAGCAGAGAAGTGGCTTTCTTT
CDR3aa: CASSEDSREVAFF

abundance: few
v_gene: TRBV10-3
j_gene: TRBJ1-1
d_gene: NA
CDR3nt: TGTGCCATCAGTGAGCCAGACGGGAGAGAGAACACTGAAGCTTTCTTT
CDR3aa: CAISEPDGRENTEAFF

abundance: once
v_gene: TRBV7-9
j_gene: TRBJ2-1
d_gene: TRBD2
CDR3nt: TGTGCCAGCAGCTCCCAATGGACTAGCGGGAATGAGCAGTTCTTC
CDR3aa: CASSSQWTSGNEQFF

abundance: NA
v_gene: TRBV18
j_gene: TRBJ2-7
d_gene: TRBD1
CDR3nt: TGTGCCAGCTCACCATTAACAGGGGACTACGAGCAGTACTTC
CDR3aa: CASSPLTGDYEQYF

abundance: NA
v_gene: TRBV30
j_gene: TRBJ1-5
d_gene: NA
CDR3nt: TGTGCCTGGAACAGGGATAATCAGCCCCAGCATTTT
CDR3aa: CAWNRDNQPQHF

abundance: NA
v_gene: TRBV4-2
j_gene: TRBJ2-1
d_gene: NA
CDR3nt: TGTGCCAGCAGCCAAGATATCGGGGGGCCCTACAATGAGCAGTTCTTC
CDR3aa: CASSQDIGGPYNEQFF

abundance: NA
v_gene: TRBV4-1
j_gene: TRBJ2-2
d_gene: TRBD1
CDR3nt: TGCGCCAGCAGCCAAGGACAGGGGGCGCTCACCGGGGAGCTGTTTTTT
CDR3aa: CASSQGQGALTGELFF

abundance: few
v_gene: TRBV7-7
j_gene: TRBJ1-1
d_gene: NA
CDR3nt: TGTGCCAGCAGCTTATCGCAGGGATCGGAAGCTTTCTTT
CDR3aa: CASSLSQGSEAFF

abundance: NA
v_gene: TRBV5-1
j_gene: TRBJ1-1
d_gene: TRBD1
CDR3nt: TGCGCCAGCAGCTTGGAAGGACAGGGGGAGGGAACTGAAGCTTTCTTT
CDR3aa: CASSLEGQGEGTEAFF

abundance: NA
v_gene: TRBV27
j_gene: TRBJ1-1
d_gene: TRBD1
CDR3nt: TGTGCCAGCAGTTTATCGCTAGGACAGGGTACTGAAGCTTTCTTT
CDR3aa: CASSLSLGQGTEAFF

abundance: NA
v_gene: TRBV6-1
j_gene: TRBJ1-6
d_gene: NA
CDR3nt: TGTGCCAGCAGTGACAGGGAACGGAGTTCACCCCTCCACTTT
CDR3aa: CASSDRERSSPLHF

abundance: once
v_gene: TRBV19
j_gene: TRBJ1-5
d_gene: NA
CDR3nt: TGTGCCAGTAGTGCGCCCCTACAGGGATGGGTTCAGCCCCAGCATTTT
CDR3aa: CASSAPLQGWVQPQHF

abundance: NA
v_gene: TRBV27
j_gene: TRBJ2-7
d_gene: NA
CDR3nt: TGTGCCAGCAGTTACTCAACGGGGAGCCTACGGGAGCAGTACTTC
CDR3aa: CASSYSTGSLREQYF

abundance: NA
v_gene: TRBV15
j_gene: TRBJ2-7
d_gene: NA
CDR3nt: TGTGCCACCAGCAGGGACAGATCCTACGAGCAGTACTTC
CDR3aa: CATSRDRSYEQYF